The T cell receptor beta chain under discussion was sequenced for a study of cytomegalovirus exposure and HLA in healthy donors. The study, taken as a whole, reports: A previous analysis found most TCR beta V segments productive roughly 90% or roughly 30% of the time. The study listed under 200 cytomegalovirus-associated TCR beta chains.

V lost 0 bases, J lost 4 bases, and 3 bases stayed unmatched. CDR3 length: 15 amino acids. In germline, CDR1 is SGHRS, CDR2 YFSETQ. Researchers ran the PCR with 60 Vbeta and 13 Jbeta primers. Sequencing was performed with immunoSEQ multiplex PCR; in TCRdb, only in-frame clones are kept and a portion is missing. The sample lists about 150,000 clones, 80% to 90% seen once, with roughly 2.5% in the top ten. The table lists this clone with a count of one. The antigen remains undetermined. Sequenced sample: PBMCs. This sequence was found in a boy between 2 and 10 years old in good health and CMV-seronegative. The chain has TRBV5-1 and TRBJ2-1, with 8 bases fitting TRBD2. The CDR3 region is CASSLVASGYNEQFF. CDR3 DNA: TGCGCCAGCAGCTTGGTGGCTAGCGGGTACAATGAGCAGTTCTTC.